The 6 T cell receptor beta chains in this list originate from one sample, sequenced in a study of CD8 T cells in Susac syndrome. RNA totalling roughly 0.45 to 1 ug underwent reverse transcription with random hexamers. TCRdb reprocessed the immunoSEQ multiplex PCR reads via MiXCR and lists one record per CDR3 protein. The data contain 200,000 to 250,000 distinct CDR3 sequences, approximately 95% of them singletons. Sample: CD4+ T cells from PBMCs. These TCRs come from a human donor with multiple sclerosis.

The V call is TRBV2, the J call TRBJ2-7; D may be TRBD1 (6 bases). The V and J ends lost 6 bases and 3 bases respectively, with 15 bases between them. Germline V gene sequence: CDR1 SNHLY, CDR2 FYNNEI. The CDR3 loop spans 14 amino acids. The chain's CDR3 is CASSRDIAIYEQYF. The CDR3 DNA reads TGTGCCAGCAGCCGGGACATTGCAATCTACGAGCAGTACTTC.

The CDR3 protein is CASSQEFWVGQYF. The DNA of the CDR3 is TGTGCCAGCAGCCAAGAATTCTGGGTAGGGCAGTATTTT. This chain links TRBV14 with TRBJ2-3; unclear D gene. Germline CDR1 and CDR2: SGHDN and FVKESK. Deletions cut 0 bases from V and 11 bases from J, with 12 bases between. This CDR3 has 13 amino acids.

The gene calls are TRBV12-3 or TRBV12-4 and TRBJ2-7, with D maybe TRBD2 (6 bases). The V end was cut by 7 bases, the J end by 0 bases, with 13 bases between. CDR3 length: 14 residues. CDR3 in DNA: TGTGCCAGCACCCCGGAGGGCAGCTCCTACGAGCAGTACTTC. Residues: CASTPEGSSYEQYF.

The genes are TRBV29-1 and TRBJ2-3, with TRBD2 matching 10 bases. The J segment lost 3 bases and the V segment lost 5 bases, leaving 2 bases of the junction unmatched. Germline V gene sequence: CDR1 SQVTM, CDR2 ANQGSEA. The CDR3 has 13 amino acids. CDR3 in DNA: TGCAGCGTTCGACTAGCGGGTACAGATACGCAGTATTTT. Its translation is CSVRLAGTDTQYF.

The chain links TRBV9 to TRBJ1-3; D is undetermined. This CDR3 is built from 14 residues. Per the germline V gene, CDR1 is SGDLS and CDR2 is YYNGEE. V gave up 1 base and J gave up 0 bases, with 5 bases separating them. This CDR3 is CASSVLDSGNTIYF. The DNA of the CDR3 is TGTGCCAGCAGCGTATTGGACTCTGGAAACACCATATATTTT.

This chain uses TRBV19 with TRBJ2-1, with D unclear. The V gene lost 3 bases and the J gene lost 0 bases, with 15 bases spanning the gap. Per the germline V gene, CDR1 is LNHDA and CDR2 is SQIVND (reference sequence). The CDR3 spans 17 residues. CDR3 coding DNA: TGTGCCAGTAGTATGGGTAGGGCAGTGAGCTCCTACAATGAGCAGTTCTTC. Its protein product is CASSMGRAVSSYNEQFF.